This is a list of T cell receptor beta chains from one sample in a study of blood T cell repertoires in COVID-19. TCRdb's copy holds only in-frame clones and misses some; the assay was immunoSEQ multiplex PCR. In the table there are almost 400,000 clones, approximately 87% of which are singletons. The sample taken for sequencing was peripheral blood. All receptors derive from a woman aged 60 to 75 with COVID-19, enrolled during active disease. Each CDR3 is given with its conserved first and last residue. The D gene is left open where the match is weak. The size of a clone is reported for some rows only, either as once, few or many, or as a class for expanded clones.

d_call: .; clone_size: .; v_call: TRBV29-1; j_call: TRBJ1-3; cdr3_aa: CSAHRGLSGNTIYF; cdr3_nt: TGCAGCGCCCACCGGGGACTCTCTGGAAACACCATATATTTT
d_call: TRBD1; clone_size: once; v_call: TRBV15; j_call: TRBJ1-4; cdr3_aa: CATSRDGTGGNEKLFF; cdr3_nt: TGTGCCACCAGCAGAGACGGGACAGGGGGAAATGAAAAACTGTTTTTT
d_call: .; clone_size: .; v_call: TRBV9; j_call: TRBJ1-4; cdr3_aa: CASSVDGYSEKLFF; cdr3_nt: TGTGCCAGCAGCGTAGATGGGTATAGCGAAAAACTGTTTTTT
d_call: TRBD1; clone_size: .; v_call: TRBV5-1; j_call: TRBJ1-1; cdr3_aa: CASSYPTGGGTEAFF; cdr3_nt: TGCGCCAGCAGCTACCCGACAGGGGGCGGCACTGAAGCTTTCTTT
d_call: TRBD1; clone_size: .; v_call: TRBV9; j_call: TRBJ1-5; cdr3_aa: CASSAQDRAHGPQHF; cdr3_nt: TGTGCCAGCAGCGCACAAGACAGGGCGCATGGGCCCCAGCATTTT
d_call: TRBD1; clone_size: .; v_call: TRBV7-6; j_call: TRBJ1-1; cdr3_aa: CASSSLGQMNTEAFF; cdr3_nt: TGTGCCAGCAGCTCGCTGGGACAGATGAACACTGAAGCTTTCTTT
d_call: TRBD1; clone_size: .; v_call: TRBV6-2/TRBV6-3; j_call: TRBJ1-2; cdr3_aa: CASSYRGTGGLSGYTF; cdr3_nt: TGTGCCAGCAGTTACCGCGGGACAGGGGGCTTGAGTGGCTACACCTTC
d_call: .; clone_size: .; v_call: TRBV5-1; j_call: TRBJ1-6; cdr3_aa: CASSLIGSSYNSPLHF; cdr3_nt: TGCGCCAGCAGCTTGATAGGGAGCTCCTATAATTCACCCCTCCACTTT
d_call: .; clone_size: .; v_call: TRBV25-1; j_call: TRBJ1-2; cdr3_aa: CASTAGLANYGYTF; cdr3_nt: TGTGCCAGCACTGCAGGGCTAGCTAACTATGGCTACACCTTC
d_call: TRBD1; clone_size: .; v_call: TRBV18; j_call: TRBJ2-3; cdr3_aa: CASSPEYRGLASTDTQYF; cdr3_nt: TGTGCCAGCTCACCAGAGTACAGGGGCCTTGCTAGCACAGATACGCAGTATTTT
d_call: TRBD1; clone_size: .; v_call: TRBV5-1; j_call: TRBJ1-4; cdr3_aa: CASSGTGAPNEKLFF; cdr3_nt: TGCGCCAGCAGCGGAACAGGGGCCCCTAATGAAAAACTGTTTTTT
d_call: TRBD1; clone_size: .; v_call: TRBV11-3; j_call: TRBJ1-2; cdr3_aa: CAGLRDRVYGYTF; cdr3_nt: TGTGCCGGACTAAGAGACAGGGTCTATGGCTACACCTTC
d_call: .; clone_size: .; v_call: TRBV4-2; j_call: TRBJ2-1; cdr3_aa: CASSQEWGAGERNEQFF; cdr3_nt: TGTGCCAGCAGCCAAGAATGGGGGGCGGGGGAACGCAATGAGCAGTTCTTC
d_call: .; clone_size: once; v_call: TRBV5-1; j_call: TRBJ1-4; cdr3_aa: CASRSGINEKLFF; cdr3_nt: TGCGCCAGCAGGTCGGGAATCAATGAAAAACTGTTTTTT
d_call: .; clone_size: .; v_call: TRBV18; j_call: TRBJ1-6; cdr3_aa: CASSPGQHNSPLHF; cdr3_nt: TGTGCCAGCTCACCTGGACAGCACAATTCACCCCTCCACTTT
d_call: .; clone_size: .; v_call: TRBV2; j_call: TRBJ2-5; cdr3_aa: CASSPHQYQETQYF; cdr3_nt: TGTGCCAGCAGTCCTCACCAGTACCAAGAGACCCAGTACTTC
d_call: TRBD1; clone_size: .; v_call: TRBV18; j_call: TRBJ1-1; cdr3_aa: CASSQNRGDAEAFF; cdr3_nt: TGTGCCAGCTCACAGAACAGGGGTGACGCTGAAGCTTTCTTT
d_call: .; clone_size: .; v_call: TRBV7-3; j_call: TRBJ2-2; cdr3_aa: CASSLSGTQNTGELFF; cdr3_nt: TGTGCCAGCAGCTTGTCCGGGACTCAGAACACCGGGGAGCTGTTTTTT
d_call: .; clone_size: .; v_call: TRBV9; j_call: TRBJ2-2; cdr3_aa: CASSVASIATGELFF; cdr3_nt: TGTGCCAGCAGCGTAGCCAGCATAGCCACCGGGGAGCTGTTTTTT
d_call: .; clone_size: .; v_call: TRBV15; j_call: TRBJ1-6; cdr3_aa: CATSRDYQGNSPLHF; cdr3_nt: TGTGCCACCAGCAGGGACTATCAGGGAAATTCACCCCTCCACTTT
d_call: .; clone_size: .; v_call: TRBV20-1; j_call: TRBJ1-1; cdr3_aa: CSVPRDTEAFF; cdr3_nt: TGCAGTGTACCCAGGGACACTGAAGCTTTCTTT
d_call: TRBD2; clone_size: .; v_call: TRBV28; j_call: TRBJ2-7; cdr3_aa: CASSRGLAGGQDEQYF; cdr3_nt: TGTGCCAGCAGCCGGGGACTAGCGGGGGGCCAGGATGAGCAGTACTTC